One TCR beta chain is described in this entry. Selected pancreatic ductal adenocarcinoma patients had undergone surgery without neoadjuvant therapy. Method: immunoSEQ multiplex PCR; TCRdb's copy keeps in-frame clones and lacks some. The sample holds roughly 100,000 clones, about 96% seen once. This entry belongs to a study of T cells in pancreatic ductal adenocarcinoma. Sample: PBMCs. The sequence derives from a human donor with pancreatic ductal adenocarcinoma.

CDR3 protein: CASRATSGSTDTQYF. In nucleotides, the CDR3 is TGTGCCAGCAGGGCGACTAGCGGGTCCACAGATACGCAGTATTTT. The rearrangement uses TRBV9 and TRBJ2-3; 10 nucleotides align to TRBD2. V trimming: 5 bases; J trimming: 2 bases; junction bases outside the gene matches: 5. The CDR3 extends over 15 amino acids. Germline assignment: CDR1 SGDLS and CDR2 YYNGEE.